The rows below give T cell receptor beta chains drawn from one sample of a study of beta chain features in type 1 diabetes. The assay was immunoSEQ multiplex PCR, and TCRdb's table has in-frame clones only and misses some. This sample has nearly 350,000 clones; around 7.6% occur once, and the top ten carry around 0.45%. The material sequenced was central memory CD4+ T cells from blood. All receptors come from a woman aged 18-30 years in good health. CDR3s include the opening cysteine and the closing phenylalanine or tryptophan. Each record gives: D gene, clone size, V gene, J gene, CDR3 DNA, CDR3 protein. D genes are given only for firm matches. Rows may omit the clone size; those that give it use once, few, many or a size class.

>TRBD2|.|TRBV7-9|TRBJ2-7
TGTGCCAGCAGCTTAGGACTAGCGGGAGGCTCCTACGAGCAGTACTTC
CASSLGLAGGSYEQYF
>.|.|TRBV7-3|TRBJ2-7
TGTGCCAGCAGCCGACAGGGAGGGTCCGAGCAGTACTTC
CASSRQGGSEQYF
>TRBD1|.|TRBV29-1|TRBJ2-5
TGCAGCGTTCCCCCCGGGACAGGGGGCGGAGAGACCCAGTACTTC
CSVPPGTGGGETQYF
>TRBD1|few|TRBV27|TRBJ2-6
TGTGCCAGCAGTCGGGGGACAGGTTCTGGGGCCAACGTCCTGACTTTC
CASSRGTGSGANVLTF
>.|.|TRBV27|TRBJ2-2
TGTGCCAGCAGTTTTAGCTGGACGAACACCGGGGAGCTGTTTTTT
CASSFSWTNTGELFF
>TRBD1|.|TRBV5-6|TRBJ1-1
TGTGCCAGCAGCTGGGGACAGGGACTTAACACTGAAGCTTTCTTT
CASSWGQGLNTEAFF
>.|.|TRBV11-2|TRBJ2-7
TGTGCCAGCAGCTTAAATTTAGGGGTCTACGAGCAGTACTTC
CASSLNLGVYEQYF
>.|few|TRBV6-5|TRBJ2-4
TGTGCCAGCAGTAAAAAGATAGCCAAAAACATTCAGTACTTC
CASSKKIAKNIQYF
>.|.|TRBV2|TRBJ2-5
TGTGCCAGCAGTGAAGGTGGCCGGACTAAAGAGACCCAGTACTTC
CASSEGGRTKETQYF
>.|many|TRBV10-3|TRBJ2-3
TGTGCCATCAGTGTCGTGAGAGGGGGGCTCGCAGATACGCAGTATTTT
CAISVVRGGLADTQYF
>.|.|TRBV9|TRBJ2-3
TGTGCCAGCAGCGTAGCTCCGGGAGGGGGCAAAGATACGCAGTATTTT
CASSVAPGGGKDTQYF
>TRBD2|few|TRBV5-4|TRBJ2-1
TGTGCCAGCAGCGCAGCTAGCGGGAGGGCCGGGTTGAATGAGCAGTTCTTC
CASSAASGRAGLNEQFF
>TRBD2|.|TRBV2|TRBJ2-1
TGTGCCATAGCGGGAGAGAGGAATGAGCAGTTCTTC
CAIAGERNEQFF
>.|few|TRBV23-1|TRBJ1-2
TGCGCCAGCAGTCAATCGAACCCTGGCTACACCTTC
CASSQSNPGYTF
>.|many|TRBV28|TRBJ1-1
TGTGCCAGCTTCAGTACAGACAACACTGAAGCTTTCTTT
CASFSTDNTEAFF
>.|few|TRBV6-6|TRBJ2-7
TGTGCCAGCAGTGTGGGCTACGAGCAGTACTTC
CASSVGYEQYF
>.|.|TRBV5-1|TRBJ2-3
TGCGCCAGCAGCCCCCTCGGGTTAGCGGGCACAGATACGCAGTATTTT
CASSPLGLAGTDTQYF
>.|few|TRBV6-5|TRBJ2-7
TGTGCCAGCAGTTACGGGCCCGGGAGTCAATACGAGCAGTACTTC
CASSYGPGSQYEQYF
>.|few|TRBV7-6|TRBJ2-1
TGTGCCAGCAGCTTAGCTCCCAGCCGCTCCTACAATGAGCAGTTCTTC
CASSLAPSRSYNEQFF
>TRBD2|.|TRBV7-6|TRBJ2-7
TGTGCCAGCAGCCCGCGGACTAGCGGGAACTACGAGCAGTACTTC
CASSPRTSGNYEQYF
>.|.|TRBV5-6|TRBJ2-5
TGTGCCAGCAGCTCCCCGAAGGGTAGCGAGACCCAGTACTTC
CASSSPKGSETQYF
>.|.|TRBV6-1|TRBJ1-1
TGTGCCAGCAGTGAATTAGAACAGGGTTGGAGGACTGAAGCTTTCTTT
CASSELEQGWRTEAFF
>TRBD2|many|TRBV7-8|TRBJ2-5
TGTGCCAGCTTCCAAGGGAGGGGAGAGACCCAGTACTTC
CASFQGRGETQYF
>.|.|TRBV19|TRBJ1-5
TGTGCCAGTAACATTAAGTCGGCTGGCCAGCCCCAGCATTTT
CASNIKSAGQPQHF
>TRBD2|.|TRBV6-5|TRBJ2-3
TGTGCCAGCAGTTACGCCGGGACTAGCGGAACAGATACGCAGTATTTT
CASSYAGTSGTDTQYF
>.|.|TRBV4-3|TRBJ2-7
TGCGCCAGCAGCGGAGGGGGCGACCGTTTCTACGAGCAGTACTTC
CASSGGGDRFYEQYF
>TRBD1|.|TRBV5-1|TRBJ2-7
TGCGCCAGCAGCTTCGGGACAGGGAACGAGCAGTACTTC
CASSFGTGNEQYF